Listed below are T cell receptor beta chains from one sample, sequenced in a study of T-cell memory formation after mild COVID-19. Each CDR3 protein gets one entry after TCRdb re-called the 5' RACE reads with MiXCR. Of 250,000 to 300,000 distinct CDR3 sequences listed, roughly 18% are singletons. The sample was PBMCs or a T cell subset sorted from them (not recorded which). These receptors all stem from a man aged 18 to 29 who had mild COVID-19 (a few samples of this study predate the infection). Cell type and time point are not known. CDR3s include the opening cysteine and the closing phenylalanine or tryptophan. Each record gives: clone size, J gene, V gene, D gene, CDR3 protein, CDR3 DNA. The D gene is left open where the match is weak. Expanded clones get a size class; other rows say once, few or many, or leave the size out.

.	TRBJ2-1	TRBV5-1	.	CASSRDGDRYNEQFF	TGCGCCAGCAGCAGGGACGGCGACCGCTACAATGAGCAGTTCTTC
few	TRBJ2-1	TRBV7-3	.	CASSLPGEINEQFF	TGTGCCAGCAGCTTACCAGGGGAGATAAATGAGCAGTTCTTC
.	TRBJ1-5	TRBV6-5	.	CASSYSGASGQPQHF	TGTGCCAGCAGTTACTCTGGGGCCAGTGGTCAGCCCCAGCATTTT
few	TRBJ1-2	TRBV28	.	CASGLGRGYTF	TGTGCCAGCGGGCTCGGTCGTGGCTACACCTTC
.	TRBJ2-5	TRBV7-9	.	CASSSSQKTQYF	TGTGCCAGCAGCAGCTCACAGAAGACCCAGTACTTC
.	TRBJ1-5	TRBV10-3	.	CAISVEGGQPKHF	TGTGCCATCAGTGTAGAGGGAGGTCAGCCCAAGCATTTT
.	TRBJ1-3	TRBV27	.	CASSEAGSVPSGNTIYF	TGTGCCAGCAGTGAGGCTGGCAGCGTCCCCTCTGGAAACACCATATATTTT
few	TRBJ2-5	TRBV7-9	.	CASSRLTSQTQYF	TGTGCCAGCAGCCGTTTGACTAGTCAGACCCAGTACTTC
few	TRBJ2-5	TRBV2	TRBD1	CASSVRDRGGETQYF	TGTGCCAGCAGCGTCCGGGACAGGGGTGGAGAGACCCAGTACTTC
many	TRBJ2-2	TRBV28	TRBD2	CASSLFHRTSVITNTGELFF	TGTGCCAGCAGTTTATTCCACCGGACTAGCGTAATCACGAACACCGGGGAGCTGTTTTTT
.	TRBJ2-2	TRBV2	.	CASSELGTGELFF	TGTGCCAGCAGTGAGCTCGGAACCGGGGAGCTGTTTTTT
.	TRBJ1-3	TRBV5-6	.	CASSLLVIGNTIYF	TGTGCCAGCAGCTTGCTAGTTATTGGAAACACCATATATTTT
many	TRBJ2-5	TRBV11-2	.	CASSLDGPSQTQYF	TGTGCCAGCAGCTTAGACGGACCCTCTCAGACCCAGTACTTC
.	TRBJ1-3	TRBV7-6	TRBD1	CASSTLQGESGNTIYF	TGTGCCAGCAGCACCCTACAGGGGGAAAGTGGAAACACCATATATTTT
many	TRBJ2-1	TRBV11-2	.	CASSLDDEQFF	TGTGCCAGCAGCTTGGATGATGAGCAGTTCTTC
.	TRBJ2-1	TRBV2	.	CASSDRTGYNEQFF	TGTGCCAGCAGTGATCGGACCGGGTACAATGAGCAGTTCTTC
.	TRBJ2-6	TRBV3-1	.	CASSQSPGSAGANVLTF	TGTGCCAGCAGCCAGTCCCCGGGGTCAGCTGGGGCCAACGTCCTGACTTTC
.	TRBJ2-5	TRBV5-1	TRBD1	CASRRTGVETQYF	TGCGCCAGCAGGAGGACAGGGGTAGAGACCCAGTACTTC
.	TRBJ1-5	TRBV6-2/TRBV6-3	.	CASSYSSGFSNQPQHF	TGTGCCAGCAGTTACTCGAGCGGTTTTAGCAATCAGCCCCAGCATTTT
few	TRBJ2-7	TRBV6-1	TRBD2	CASSPEPVLAPSSYEQYF	TGTGCCAGCAGTCCCGAACCGGTACTAGCGCCAAGCTCCTACGAGCAGTACTTC
few	TRBJ2-3	TRBV6-5	TRBD2	CASSYGVRGEDTQYF	TGTGCCAGCAGTTACGGGGTGCGGGGGGAGGATACGCAGTATTTT
many	TRBJ2-1	TRBV12-3/TRBV12-4	.	CASSLSQGSADNEQFF	TGTGCCAGCAGTTTATCCCAGGGGTCGGCCGACAATGAGCAGTTCTTC
.	TRBJ2-7	TRBV18	TRBD2	CASSPRSGGAGEQYF	TGTGCCAGCTCACCACGTAGCGGGGGGGCCGGGGAGCAGTACTTC
few	TRBJ1-5	TRBV9	.	CASSVGGGPLDQPQHF	TGTGCCAGCAGCGTAGGAGGAGGTCCCCTGGATCAGCCCCAGCATTTT
.	TRBJ2-3	TRBV11-3	.	CASSPSDSTDTQYF	TGTGCCAGCAGCCCATCGGACAGCACAGATACGCAGTATTTT
many	TRBJ2-3	TRBV7-8	.	CASSLAVPDTQYF	TGTGCCAGCAGCTTAGCGGTCCCTGATACGCAGTATTTT
.	TRBJ2-2	TRBV2	.	CASSAVTGTGELFF	TGTGCCAGCAGTGCCGTTACGGGAACCGGGGAGCTGTTTTTT
.	TRBJ1-1	TRBV5-5	.	CASSLRGIETEAFF	TGTGCCAGCAGCTTGAGAGGGATCGAGACTGAAGCTTTCTTT
few	TRBJ1-2	TRBV4-2	.	CASSQEVSGAPGYGYTF	TGTGCCAGCAGCCAAGAAGTAAGCGGGGCCCCTGGCTATGGCTACACCTTC
.	TRBJ2-3	TRBV27	TRBD2	CASRAGGFATDTQYF	TGTGCCAGCAGGGCGGGGGGGTTCGCCACAGATACGCAGTATTTT
.	TRBJ2-1	TRBV27	TRBD1	CASIGTGGGLYNEQFF	TGTGCCAGCATTGGAACAGGGGGCGGATTGTACAATGAGCAGTTCTTC
few	TRBJ1-6	TRBV5-1	.	CASSPGGGEDSPLHF	TGCGCCAGCAGCCCGGGAGGCGGCGAGGATTCACCCCTCCACTTT
many	TRBJ2-2	TRBV5-1	.	CASSSGLLGELFF	TGCGCCAGCAGCTCGGGCCTGCTCGGGGAGCTGTTTTTT
.	TRBJ2-3	TRBV9	.	CASSVALPRTDTQYF	TGTGCCAGCAGCGTAGCTCTCCCACGCACAGATACGCAGTATTTT
many	TRBJ2-7	TRBV5-1	.	CASSLDGAYEQYF	TGCGCCAGCAGCTTGGACGGGGCCTACGAGCAGTACTTC
few	TRBJ1-2	TRBV12-3/TRBV12-4	.	CASSLPGREGYTF	TGTGCCAGCAGTTTGCCGGGCAGGGAAGGCTACACCTTC
few	TRBJ1-1	TRBV5-1	.	CASSPTPGGNAEAFF	TGCGCCAGCAGCCCGACTCCCGGGGGGAACGCTGAAGCTTTCTTT
many	TRBJ2-4	TRBV5-1	TRBD2	CASSPGLAGPGEYIQYF	TGCGCCAGCAGCCCCGGACTAGCGGGACCGGGCGAGTACATTCAGTACTTC
.	TRBJ2-6	TRBV3-1	.	CASSQDRQAGANVLTF	TGTGCCAGCAGCCAAGATCGACAGGCTGGGGCCAACGTCCTGACTTTC
.	TRBJ1-3	TRBV11-2	.	CASSISIRNTIYF	TGTGCCAGCAGCATAAGCATCCGGAACACCATATATTTT
many	TRBJ2-5	TRBV25-1	TRBD1	CASSDRGQFQETQYF	TGTGCCAGCAGCGACCGGGGACAGTTTCAAGAGACCCAGTACTTC
few	TRBJ1-1	TRBV18	.	CASSPPRTYMNTEAFF	TGTGCCAGCTCACCACCCAGGACATACATGAACACTGAAGCTTTCTTT
once	TRBJ1-1	TRBV10-3	.	CAISESGGNTEAFF	TGTGCCATCAGTGAGTCGGGGGGGAACACTGAAGCTTTCTTT
.	TRBJ1-6	TRBV7-9	.	CASSLSPGSSYNSPLHF	TGTGCCAGCAGCTTAAGTCCGGGAAGCTCCTATAATTCACCCCTCCACTTT
few	TRBJ2-3	TRBV29-1	TRBD2	CSVAVGLATDTQYF	TGCAGCGTTGCCGTCGGACTAGCGACGGATACGCAGTATTTT
.	TRBJ1-1	TRBV14	.	CASSHTVSVAFF	TGTGCCAGCAGCCATACCGTAAGCGTTGCTTTCTTT
few	TRBJ2-3	TRBV20-1	.	CSAPRRAANTDTQYF	TGCAGTGCTCCCCGTCGGGCCGCCAACACAGATACGCAGTATTTT
.	TRBJ1-5	TRBV12-3/TRBV12-4	TRBD1	CASSFSQGAGQPQHF	TGTGCCAGCAGTTTCTCACAGGGGGCAGGACAGCCCCAGCATTTT
few	TRBJ1-5	TRBV20-1	.	CSAPRGASNQPQHF	TGCAGTGCCCCCCGGGGGGCAAGCAATCAGCCCCAGCATTTT
.	TRBJ2-3	TRBV29-1	TRBD1	CSAYRGITDTQYF	TGCAGCGCATACAGGGGAATCACAGATACGCAGTATTTT
.	TRBJ1-5	TRBV7-2	.	CASSLDHGPQHF	TGTGCCAGCAGCTTAGATCATGGGCCCCAGCATTTT
.	TRBJ2-2	TRBV5-1	TRBD1	CASSTQGAKDGELFF	TGCGCCAGCAGCACCCAGGGGGCTAAGGACGGGGAGCTGTTTTTT
.	TRBJ2-5	TRBV7-2	.	CASSFSGARRQETQYF	TGTGCCAGCAGCTTTTCCGGGGCGCGAAGGCAAGAGACCCAGTACTTC
.	TRBJ2-5	TRBV25-1	TRBD1	CASSVGVDRGIGETQYF	TGTGCCAGCAGCGTGGGGGTGGACAGGGGCATTGGCGAGACCCAGTACTTC